A selection of T cell receptor beta chains follows, all from one sample in a study of cytomegalovirus exposure and HLA in healthy donors. Measured with immunoSEQ multiplex PCR; TCRdb has only the in-frame clones, and not every one. This sample has more than 85,000 clones, with 93% found just once. Input material: PBMCs. Receptors originate from a woman under 40 in good health and CMV-seropositive. Both conserved end residues are part of each CDR3. Fields, in order: CDR3 length, J gene, V gene, D gene, clone size, CDR3 DNA, CDR3 protein. D genes are given only for firm matches. Only some rows state a clone size, as once, few, many or a class for expanded clones.

len: 13
j_gene: TRBJ2-2
v_gene: TRBV10-1
d_gene: .
abundance: .
CDR3nt: TGCGCCAGCAGTGAATCAGGGTACGGGGAGCTGTTTTTT
CDR3aa: CASSESGYGELFF

len: 14
j_gene: TRBJ2-3
v_gene: TRBV4-3
d_gene: .
abundance: .
CDR3nt: TGCGCCAGCAGCCAAGGTCTAGCGCGAGATACGCAGTATTTT
CDR3aa: CASSQGLARDTQYF

len: 17
j_gene: TRBJ1-2
v_gene: TRBV4-3
d_gene: .
abundance: .
CDR3nt: TGCGCCAGCAGCCAAGACCATGGAACAGAAGCCAACTATGGCTACACCTTC
CDR3aa: CASSQDHGTEANYGYTF

len: 14
j_gene: TRBJ2-7
v_gene: TRBV5-4
d_gene: .
abundance: .
CDR3nt: TGTGCCAGCAGCTTGGACTTAACCAACTACGAGCAGTACTTC
CDR3aa: CASSLDLTNYEQYF

len: 14
j_gene: TRBJ2-2
v_gene: TRBV30
d_gene: .
abundance: once
CDR3nt: TGTGCCTGGAGGCGGAGGGCGGACACCGGGGAGCTGTTTTTT
CDR3aa: CAWRRRADTGELFF

len: 14
j_gene: TRBJ2-7
v_gene: TRBV5-4
d_gene: TRBD2
abundance: .
CDR3nt: TGTGCCAGCAGCTCGGGACTAGCGGCCTACGAGCAGTACTTC
CDR3aa: CASSSGLAAYEQYF

len: 15
j_gene: TRBJ2-3
v_gene: TRBV11-3
d_gene: .
abundance: .
CDR3nt: TGTGCCAGCAGCCCAGGGGGTAGCGGAACAGATACGCAGTATTTT
CDR3aa: CASSPGGSGTDTQYF

len: 13
j_gene: TRBJ1-2
v_gene: TRBV6-1
d_gene: .
abundance: .
CDR3nt: TGTGCCAGCAGTGAATGGGCCCAGGATGGCTACACCTTC
CDR3aa: CASSEWAQDGYTF

len: 14
j_gene: TRBJ1-4
v_gene: TRBV30
d_gene: .
abundance: once
CDR3nt: TGTGCCTGGAGTGTACCAGGGGAAAATGAAAAACTGTTTTTT
CDR3aa: CAWSVPGENEKLFF

len: 11
j_gene: TRBJ2-7
v_gene: TRBV20-1
d_gene: .
abundance: .
CDR3nt: TGCAGTGCTACCGAACGGTGGGAGCAGTACTTC
CDR3aa: CSATERWEQYF

len: 13
j_gene: TRBJ1-2
v_gene: TRBV6-5
d_gene: .
abundance: .
CDR3nt: TGTGCCAGCACTGGCGCCTCGGGCTATGGCTACACCTTC
CDR3aa: CASTGASGYGYTF

len: 17
j_gene: TRBJ2-5
v_gene: TRBV15
d_gene: TRBD1
abundance: .
CDR3nt: TGTGCCACCAGCAGAGGAGGCACGGGACAGGAGGGAGAGACCCAGTACTTC
CDR3aa: CATSRGGTGQEGETQYF

len: 20
j_gene: TRBJ2-2
v_gene: TRBV5-1
d_gene: .
abundance: .
CDR3nt: TGCGCCAGCAGCTTCAACGGGAGAGACGCCCAATCAATCAACACCGGGGAGCTGTTTTTT
CDR3aa: CASSFNGRDAQSINTGELFF

len: 16
j_gene: TRBJ2-5
v_gene: TRBV4-3
d_gene: TRBD2
abundance: .
CDR3nt: TGCGCCAGCAGCCAACTAGCGGGAGGGAGAGGAGAGACCCAGTACTTC
CDR3aa: CASSQLAGGRGETQYF

len: 14
j_gene: TRBJ2-7
v_gene: TRBV19
d_gene: .
abundance: .
CDR3nt: TGTGCCAGTTCCCGCTGGGGGGGGCCCTACGAGCAGTACTTC
CDR3aa: CASSRWGGPYEQYF

len: 15
j_gene: TRBJ1-4
v_gene: TRBV19
d_gene: .
abundance: .
CDR3nt: TGTGCCAGTAGTATACTTTTTCCAGGGGACGAAAAACTGTTTTTT
CDR3aa: CASSILFPGDEKLFF

len: 15
j_gene: TRBJ1-1
v_gene: TRBV7-9
d_gene: .
abundance: .
CDR3nt: TGTGCCAGCAGCTTAGCTGCGGGGGGGGAGGTTGAAGCTTTCTTT
CDR3aa: CASSLAAGGEVEAFF

len: 16
j_gene: TRBJ2-7
v_gene: TRBV4-1
d_gene: TRBD2
abundance: .
CDR3nt: TGCGCCAGCAGCCAATGGCTTACTAGCGGGAACTACGAGCAGTACTTC
CDR3aa: CASSQWLTSGNYEQYF

len: 17
j_gene: TRBJ2-7
v_gene: TRBV27
d_gene: TRBD2
abundance: .
CDR3nt: TGTGCCAGCAGTCCCTCACTAGCGGGGGGCCTCAAGGACGAGCAGTACTTC
CDR3aa: CASSPSLAGGLKDEQYF

len: 18
j_gene: TRBJ2-1
v_gene: TRBV11-1
d_gene: TRBD2
abundance: .
CDR3nt: TGTGCCAGCAGTTTAATAGGGACTAGCGGGAGGGGTATTAATGAGCAGTTCTTC
CDR3aa: CASSLIGTSGRGINEQFF

len: 16
j_gene: TRBJ1-3
v_gene: TRBV28
d_gene: .
abundance: .
CDR3nt: TGTGCCAGCCACGGACAGAATATAAACTCTGGAAACACCATATATTTT
CDR3aa: CASHGQNINSGNTIYF

len: 10
j_gene: TRBJ2-3
v_gene: TRBV20-1
d_gene: .
abundance: once
CDR3nt: TGCAGTGCTTATAGCCTTCGGCAGTATTTT
CDR3aa: CSAYSLRQYF

len: 14
j_gene: TRBJ2-7
v_gene: TRBV27
d_gene: .
abundance: .
CDR3nt: TGTGCCAGCAGTTCGATCGATCTCTTGAGCGAGCAGTACTTC
CDR3aa: CASSSIDLLSEQYF

len: 12
j_gene: TRBJ2-7
v_gene: TRBV5-6
d_gene: TRBD2
abundance: .
CDR3nt: TGTGCCAGCAGCGGGGGGGGCTACGAGCAGTACTTC
CDR3aa: CASSGGGYEQYF

len: 15
j_gene: TRBJ1-5
v_gene: TRBV19
d_gene: .
abundance: few
CDR3nt: TGTGCCAGTAGTCCAGGGGTTATGAGCAATCAGCCCCAGCATTTT
CDR3aa: CASSPGVMSNQPQHF

len: 17
j_gene: TRBJ2-6
v_gene: TRBV9
d_gene: .
abundance: .
CDR3nt: TGTGCCAGCAGCGCAAGGGGGATATCCTCTGGGGCCAACGTCCTGACTTTC
CDR3aa: CASSARGISSGANVLTF

len: 13
j_gene: TRBJ1-2
v_gene: TRBV6-6
d_gene: .
abundance: .
CDR3nt: TGTGCCAGCAGTTACTCTCCCGGGGGTGGCTACACCTTC
CDR3aa: CASSYSPGGGYTF

len: 15
j_gene: TRBJ2-2
v_gene: TRBV4-2
d_gene: .
abundance: .
CDR3nt: TGTGCCAGCAGCCAAGATGTAGGCGGAACCGGGGAGCTGTTTTTT
CDR3aa: CASSQDVGGTGELFF

len: 14
j_gene: TRBJ1-1
v_gene: TRBV30
d_gene: .
abundance: once
CDR3nt: TGTGCCTGGATTCGGACAGATATGAACACTGAAGCTTTCTTT
CDR3aa: CAWIRTDMNTEAFF

len: 13
j_gene: TRBJ2-3
v_gene: TRBV19
d_gene: TRBD1
abundance: .
CDR3nt: TGTGCCAGTAGGGACAGGGGATCAGATACGCAGTATTTT
CDR3aa: CASRDRGSDTQYF

len: 16
j_gene: TRBJ1-3
v_gene: TRBV30
d_gene: TRBD1
abundance: .
CDR3nt: TGTGCCTGGAGATGGACAGGGGGTCTCTCTGGAAACACCATATATTTT
CDR3aa: CAWRWTGGLSGNTIYF